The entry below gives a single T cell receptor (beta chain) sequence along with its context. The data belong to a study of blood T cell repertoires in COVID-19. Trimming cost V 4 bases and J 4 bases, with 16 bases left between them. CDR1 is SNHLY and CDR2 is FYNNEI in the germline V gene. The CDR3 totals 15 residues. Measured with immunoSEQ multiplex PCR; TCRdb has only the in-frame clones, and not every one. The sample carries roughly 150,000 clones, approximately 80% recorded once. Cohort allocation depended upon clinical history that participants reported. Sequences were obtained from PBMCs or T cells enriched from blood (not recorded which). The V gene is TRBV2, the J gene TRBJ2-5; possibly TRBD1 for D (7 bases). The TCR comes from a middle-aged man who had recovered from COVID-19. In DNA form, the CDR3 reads TGTGCCAGCAGTGCGCGGGACAGTACGGCAGAGACCCAGTACTTC. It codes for CASSARDSTAETQYF. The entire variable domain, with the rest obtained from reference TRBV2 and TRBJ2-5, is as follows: EPEVTQTPSHQVTQMGQEVILRCVPISNHLYFYWYRQILGQKVEFLVSFYNNEISEKSEIFDDQFSVERPDGSNFTLKIRSTKLEDSAMYFCASSARDSTAETQYFGPGTRLLVL.